This T cell receptor (beta chain) derives from a study of blood T cell repertoires in COVID-19. Study information: The United States, Italy and Spain supplied acute and convalescent COVID-19 samples. In each case, the material was cDNA or gDNA derived from T cells, B-cell-depleted T cells, or PBMCs.

Authors' methods: Amplification with reference gene primers provided the estimates of nucleated cell counts. Libraries were prepared by immunoSEQ multiplex PCR; TCRdb keeps only in-frame clonotypes and omits some of them. The V and J calls and clone size are taken from that table; D and trimming were inferred from the DNA. In the table there are about 220,000 clones, just under 85% of which are singletons. Enrolled through a virtual design, the participants were between 18 and 89 years of age and came from 24 US areas. CDR3 length equals 15 residues. Germline CDR1 WNHNN, CDR2 SYGVQD (reference sequence). V lost 2 bases and J lost 6, with 14 bases in between.

The chain couples TRBV10-1 to TRBJ2-1; D perhaps matches TRBD1 (5 bases). Sequenced input: PBMCs or T cells enriched from blood (not recorded which). This TCR came from a woman in her thirties or forties with acute COVID-19. As DNA, the CDR3 is TGCGCCAGCAGTGAGCAAACAAGTAGGGGCAATGAGCAGTTCTTC. Its translation is CASSEQTSRGNEQFF.